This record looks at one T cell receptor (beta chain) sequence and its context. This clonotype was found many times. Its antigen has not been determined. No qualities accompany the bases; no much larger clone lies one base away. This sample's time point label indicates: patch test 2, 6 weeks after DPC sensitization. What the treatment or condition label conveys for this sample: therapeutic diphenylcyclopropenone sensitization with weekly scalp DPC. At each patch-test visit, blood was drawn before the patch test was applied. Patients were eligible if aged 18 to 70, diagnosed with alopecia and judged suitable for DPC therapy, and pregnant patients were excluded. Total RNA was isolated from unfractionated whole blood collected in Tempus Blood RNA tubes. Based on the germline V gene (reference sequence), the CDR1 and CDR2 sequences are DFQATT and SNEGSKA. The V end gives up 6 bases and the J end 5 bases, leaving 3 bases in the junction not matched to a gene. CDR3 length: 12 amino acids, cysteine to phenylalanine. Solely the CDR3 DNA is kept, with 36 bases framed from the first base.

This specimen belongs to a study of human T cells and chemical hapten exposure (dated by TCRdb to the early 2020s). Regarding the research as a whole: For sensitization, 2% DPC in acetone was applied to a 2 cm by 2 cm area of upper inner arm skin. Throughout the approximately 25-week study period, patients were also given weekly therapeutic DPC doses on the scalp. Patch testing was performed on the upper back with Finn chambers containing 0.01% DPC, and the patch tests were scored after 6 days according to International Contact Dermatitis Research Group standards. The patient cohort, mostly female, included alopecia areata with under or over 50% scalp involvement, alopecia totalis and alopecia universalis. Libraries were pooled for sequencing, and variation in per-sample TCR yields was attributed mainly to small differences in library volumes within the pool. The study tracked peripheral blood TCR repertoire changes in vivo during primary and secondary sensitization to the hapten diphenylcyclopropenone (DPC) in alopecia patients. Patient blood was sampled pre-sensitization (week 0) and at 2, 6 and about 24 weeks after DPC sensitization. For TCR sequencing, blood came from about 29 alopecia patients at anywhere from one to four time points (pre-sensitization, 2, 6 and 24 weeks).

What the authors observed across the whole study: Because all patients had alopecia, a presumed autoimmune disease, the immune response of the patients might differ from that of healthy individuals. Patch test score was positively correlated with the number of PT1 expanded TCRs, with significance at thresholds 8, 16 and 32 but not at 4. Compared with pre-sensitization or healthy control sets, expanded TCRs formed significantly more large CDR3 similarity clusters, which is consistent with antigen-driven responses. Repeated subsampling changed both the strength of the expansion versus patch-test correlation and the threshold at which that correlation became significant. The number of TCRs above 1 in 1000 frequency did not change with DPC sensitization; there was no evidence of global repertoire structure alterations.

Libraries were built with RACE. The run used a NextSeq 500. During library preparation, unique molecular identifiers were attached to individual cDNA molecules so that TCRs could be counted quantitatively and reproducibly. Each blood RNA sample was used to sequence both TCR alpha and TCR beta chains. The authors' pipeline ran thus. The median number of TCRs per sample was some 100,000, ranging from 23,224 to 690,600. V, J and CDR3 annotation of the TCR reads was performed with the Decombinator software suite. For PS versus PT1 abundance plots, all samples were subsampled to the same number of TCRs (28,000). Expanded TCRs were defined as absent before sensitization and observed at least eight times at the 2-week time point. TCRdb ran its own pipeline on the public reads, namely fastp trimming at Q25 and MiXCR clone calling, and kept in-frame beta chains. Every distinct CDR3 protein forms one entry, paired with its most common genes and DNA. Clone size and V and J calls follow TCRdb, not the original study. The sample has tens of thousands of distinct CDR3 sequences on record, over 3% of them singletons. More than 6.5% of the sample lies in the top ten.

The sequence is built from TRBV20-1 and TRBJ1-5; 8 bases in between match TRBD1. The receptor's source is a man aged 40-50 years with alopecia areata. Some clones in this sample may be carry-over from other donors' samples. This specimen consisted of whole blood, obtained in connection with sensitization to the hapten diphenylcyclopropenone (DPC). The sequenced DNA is TGCAGTGCCCAACAGGGGGATCAGCCCCAGCATTTT. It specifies CSAQQGDQPQHF.